A selection of T cell receptor beta chains follows, all from one sample in a study of the immune and genomic landscape of osteosarcoma. Data came from immunoSEQ multiplex PCR; TCRdb stores just in-frame clones and leaves some out. This sample has 2,700 or so clones, with 72% found just once. Sequenced material: tumor tissue from a local recurrence in the femur. The receptor set was obtained from a man aged 18 to 29 with osteosarcoma. Both conserved end residues are part of each CDR3. The order of the fields is clone size, J gene, D gene, V gene, CDR3 protein, CDR3 DNA. A D gene is named only where the DNA matches it firmly. For some rows the clone size is stated as once, few or many, or as a class when expanded; others skip it.

clone_size: large
j_call: TRBJ1-2
d_call: .
v_call: TRBV7-9
cdr3_aa: CASSFSASSYGYTF
cdr3_nt: TGTGCCAGCAGCTTTTCCGCCTCTTCTTATGGCTACACCTTC

clone_size: .
j_call: TRBJ2-2
d_call: TRBD2
v_call: TRBV6-5
cdr3_aa: CASSSGDSGELFF
cdr3_nt: TGTGCCAGCAGTAGCGGGGACTCCGGGGAGCTGTTTTTT

clone_size: few
j_call: TRBJ2-7
d_call: TRBD2
v_call: TRBV27
cdr3_aa: CASSSGLANYEQYF
cdr3_nt: TGTGCCAGCAGTTCGGGACTAGCGAACTACGAGCAGTACTTC

clone_size: few
j_call: TRBJ1-4
d_call: TRBD1
v_call: TRBV6-1
cdr3_aa: CASSEGTGGFEKLFF
cdr3_nt: TGTGCCAGCAGTGAAGGGACAGGGGGCTTTGAAAAACTGTTTTTT

clone_size: .
j_call: TRBJ2-3
d_call: TRBD2
v_call: TRBV5-1
cdr3_aa: CASSPGLAGVLSDTQYF
cdr3_nt: TGCGCCAGCAGCCCCGGACTAGCGGGAGTTCTCTCCGATACGCAGTATTTT

clone_size: once
j_call: TRBJ1-1
d_call: .
v_call: TRBV19
cdr3_aa: CASILGGVNTEAFF
cdr3_nt: TGTGCCAGTATCCTCGGTGGGGTGAACACTGAAGCTTTCTTT

clone_size: .
j_call: TRBJ1-1
d_call: .
v_call: TRBV4-2
cdr3_aa: CASSLKNTEAFF
cdr3_nt: TGTGCCAGCAGCCTTAAGAACACTGAAGCTTTCTTT

clone_size: .
j_call: TRBJ1-2
d_call: .
v_call: TRBV7-2
cdr3_aa: CASSLALGRSSGYTF
cdr3_nt: TGTGCCAGCAGCTTAGCGTTGGGCAGGTCGAGCGGCTACACCTTC

clone_size: .
j_call: TRBJ2-1
d_call: TRBD1
v_call: TRBV10-3
cdr3_aa: CAISEMQDRGHEQFF
cdr3_nt: TGTGCCATCAGTGAGATGCAGGACAGGGGCCATGAGCAGTTCTTC

clone_size: .
j_call: TRBJ2-3
d_call: TRBD2
v_call: TRBV5-1
cdr3_aa: CASSVGHRDYRTDTQYF
cdr3_nt: TGCGCCAGCAGCGTAGGGCACCGGGACTATCGCACAGATACGCAGTATTTT

clone_size: .
j_call: TRBJ2-7
d_call: TRBD2
v_call: TRBV7-9
cdr3_aa: CASSLLASGASYEQYF
cdr3_nt: TGTGCCAGCAGCTTGCTCGCTAGCGGCGCCTCCTACGAGCAGTACTTC

clone_size: .
j_call: TRBJ2-1
d_call: TRBD2
v_call: TRBV7-9
cdr3_aa: CASSKSSGGAAYNEQFF
cdr3_nt: TGTGCCAGCAGCAAAAGTAGCGGGGGGGCCGCCTACAATGAGCAGTTCTTC

clone_size: .
j_call: TRBJ2-3
d_call: .
v_call: TRBV27
cdr3_aa: CASSPSGGRTTDTQYF
cdr3_nt: TGTGCCAGCAGTCCTTCCGGGGGCAGAACCACAGATACGCAGTATTTT

clone_size: few
j_call: TRBJ1-2
d_call: .
v_call: TRBV19
cdr3_aa: CASNSAPGPGYTF
cdr3_nt: TGTGCCAGTAACTCCGCCCCGGGTCCAGGCTACACCTTC

clone_size: .
j_call: TRBJ1-1
d_call: .
v_call: TRBV7-3
cdr3_aa: CASSPQGVTEAFF
cdr3_nt: TGTGCCAGCAGCCCACAGGGTGTAACTGAAGCTTTCTTT

clone_size: .
j_call: TRBJ2-3
d_call: .
v_call: TRBV7-9
cdr3_aa: CASSWLLGFMSTDTQYF
cdr3_nt: TGTGCCAGCAGCTGGCTTCTGGGCTTTATGAGCACAGATACGCAGTATTTT

clone_size: large
j_call: TRBJ1-6
d_call: .
v_call: TRBV7-8
cdr3_aa: CASSKTFSYNSPLHF
cdr3_nt: TGTGCCAGCAGCAAGACTTTCTCCTATAATTCACCCCTCCACTTT

clone_size: large
j_call: TRBJ1-1
d_call: .
v_call: TRBV5-4
cdr3_aa: CASSLAGKPEAFF
cdr3_nt: TGTGCCAGCAGCTTGGCCGGAAAACCTGAAGCTTTCTTT

clone_size: .
j_call: TRBJ1-5
d_call: .
v_call: TRBV13
cdr3_aa: CASSLEHNQPQHF
cdr3_nt: TGTGCCAGCAGCCTCGAACACAATCAGCCCCAGCATTTT

clone_size: .
j_call: TRBJ1-6
d_call: .
v_call: TRBV30
cdr3_aa: CAWSRGGPWGSPLHF
cdr3_nt: TGTGCCTGGAGTCGGGGGGGCCCTTGGGGTTCACCCCTCCACTTT

clone_size: .
j_call: TRBJ2-5
d_call: .
v_call: TRBV10-3
cdr3_aa: CAISEGQRDIETQYF
cdr3_nt: TGTGCCATCAGTGAAGGACAGCGAGACATAGAGACCCAGTACTTC

clone_size: .
j_call: TRBJ1-2
d_call: .
v_call: TRBV7-6
cdr3_aa: CASSGGRNLGYTF
cdr3_nt: TGTGCCAGCAGCGGGGGACGGAATCTGGGCTACACCTTC

clone_size: .
j_call: TRBJ1-2
d_call: .
v_call: TRBV6-5
cdr3_aa: CASSESFNYGYTF
cdr3_nt: TGTGCCAGCAGTGAATCATTCAACTATGGCTACACCTTC

clone_size: .
j_call: TRBJ1-5
d_call: .
v_call: TRBV5-6
cdr3_aa: CASSLALGTSNQPQHF
cdr3_nt: TGTGCCAGCAGCTTGGCCCTGGGCACTAGCAATCAGCCCCAGCATTTT

clone_size: few
j_call: TRBJ2-7
d_call: TRBD1
v_call: TRBV6-1
cdr3_aa: CASSESPGQPYEQYF
cdr3_nt: TGTGCCAGCAGTGAATCTCCGGGACAGCCCTACGAGCAGTACTTC

clone_size: .
j_call: TRBJ2-5
d_call: .
v_call: TRBV11-2
cdr3_aa: CASSLGGAQYF
cdr3_nt: TGTGCCAGCAGCTTAGGGGGGGCCCAGTACTTC

clone_size: .
j_call: TRBJ2-7
d_call: .
v_call: TRBV29-1
cdr3_aa: CSVDDGVDEQYF
cdr3_nt: TGCAGCGTTGACGACGGGGTCGACGAGCAGTACTTC

clone_size: .
j_call: TRBJ2-7
d_call: TRBD1
v_call: TRBV18
cdr3_aa: CASSPLDRGLEQYF
cdr3_nt: TGTGCCAGCTCACCTCTGGACAGGGGGCTCGAGCAGTACTTC

clone_size: .
j_call: TRBJ2-1
d_call: .
v_call: TRBV28
cdr3_aa: CASSPQQTLLIEQFF
cdr3_nt: TGTGCCAGCAGTCCGCAACAAACCCTCTTAATCGAGCAGTTCTTC

clone_size: .
j_call: TRBJ1-5
d_call: .
v_call: TRBV29-1
cdr3_aa: CSVGTGMNQPQHF
cdr3_nt: TGCAGCGTTGGAACCGGGATGAATCAGCCCCAGCATTTT

clone_size: .
j_call: TRBJ2-7
d_call: .
v_call: TRBV4-1
cdr3_aa: CASSHDYGISYEQYF
cdr3_nt: TGCGCCAGCAGCCACGACTACGGGATTTCCTACGAGCAGTACTTC

clone_size: .
j_call: TRBJ2-5
d_call: .
v_call: TRBV5-6
cdr3_aa: CASNPQLGETQYF
cdr3_nt: TGTGCCAGCAACCCACAGTTGGGAGAGACCCAGTACTTC

clone_size: .
j_call: TRBJ2-7
d_call: .
v_call: TRBV6-5
cdr3_aa: CASSFGWDYEQYF
cdr3_nt: TGTGCCAGCAGTTTCGGGTGGGACTACGAGCAGTACTTC

clone_size: .
j_call: TRBJ2-1
d_call: .
v_call: TRBV28
cdr3_aa: CASSLAGGGDFNEQFF
cdr3_nt: TGTGCCAGCAGTTTAGCCGGAGGGGGGGATTTTAATGAGCAGTTCTTC

clone_size: .
j_call: TRBJ2-7
d_call: TRBD2
v_call: TRBV13
cdr3_aa: CASSSRLAGVSYEQYF
cdr3_nt: TGTGCCAGCAGCTCAAGACTAGCGGGAGTATCCTACGAGCAGTACTTC

clone_size: .
j_call: TRBJ2-5
d_call: .
v_call: TRBV13
cdr3_aa: CASSLVGSRYQETQYF
cdr3_nt: TGTGCCAGCAGCTTAGTGGGGAGTCGGTACCAAGAGACCCAGTACTTC

clone_size: .
j_call: TRBJ2-3
d_call: .
v_call: TRBV7-2
cdr3_aa: CASSLGGRTDTQYF
cdr3_nt: TGTGCCAGCAGCTTAGGGGGGAGAACAGATACGCAGTATTTT

clone_size: .
j_call: TRBJ2-7
d_call: TRBD2
v_call: TRBV28
cdr3_aa: CATRTSGTYEQYF
cdr3_nt: TGTGCCACCCGGACTAGCGGAACCTACGAGCAGTACTTC

clone_size: few
j_call: TRBJ1-2
d_call: TRBD1
v_call: TRBV28
cdr3_aa: CASSPTGGAGYNYGYTF
cdr3_nt: TGTGCCAGCAGTCCCACAGGGGGCGCCGGGTACAACTATGGCTACACCTTC

clone_size: .
j_call: TRBJ2-7
d_call: .
v_call: TRBV30
cdr3_aa: CAWSGGDYEQYF
cdr3_nt: TGTGCCTGGAGTGGGGGGGACTACGAGCAGTACTTC

clone_size: .
j_call: TRBJ1-2
d_call: .
v_call: TRBV29-1
cdr3_aa: CSATPIRGPGGYTF
cdr3_nt: TGCAGCGCTACTCCAATCAGGGGCCCCGGGGGCTACACCTTC

clone_size: once
j_call: TRBJ2-4
d_call: .
v_call: TRBV9
cdr3_aa: CASSVGPNEAKNIQYF
cdr3_nt: TGTGCCAGCAGCGTAGGGCCTAATGAAGCCAAAAACATTCAGTACTTC

clone_size: .
j_call: TRBJ2-2
d_call: .
v_call: TRBV11-2
cdr3_aa: CASSFGLRAGELFF
cdr3_nt: TGTGCCAGCAGCTTCGGACTCAGGGCCGGGGAGCTGTTTTTT

clone_size: few
j_call: TRBJ1-1
d_call: TRBD1
v_call: TRBV18
cdr3_aa: CASSAGQVPEAFF
cdr3_nt: TGTGCCAGCTCAGCGGGACAGGTCCCTGAAGCTTTCTTT

clone_size: .
j_call: TRBJ2-3
d_call: .
v_call: TRBV7-9
cdr3_aa: CASSLGPDTQYF
cdr3_nt: TGTGCCAGCAGTCTGGGTCCAGATACGCAGTATTTT

clone_size: .
j_call: TRBJ1-5
d_call: TRBD1
v_call: TRBV27
cdr3_aa: CASSLDRDQPQHF
cdr3_nt: TGTGCCAGCAGTCTGGACAGGGATCAGCCCCAGCATTTT

clone_size: .
j_call: TRBJ2-7
d_call: .
v_call: TRBV19
cdr3_aa: CASSYLAGYEQYF
cdr3_nt: TGTGCCAGTAGTTATTTGGCGGGATACGAGCAGTACTTC

clone_size: .
j_call: TRBJ2-3
d_call: .
v_call: TRBV4-1
cdr3_aa: CASSPTASTDTQYF
cdr3_nt: TGCGCCAGCAGCCCCACCGCTAGCACAGATACGCAGTATTTT

clone_size: .
j_call: TRBJ1-3
d_call: .
v_call: TRBV27
cdr3_aa: CASSETGIWKHHIF
cdr3_nt: TGTGCCAGCAGTGAAACGGGGATTTGGAAACACCATATATTT